The 27 T cell receptor beta chains reported below all come from one sample, sequenced in a study of blood T cell repertoires in COVID-19. Only in-frame clones appear in the TCRdb table, and some are missing; sequencing was by immunoSEQ multiplex PCR. The table has approximately 70,000 clones, about 85% seen once; the top ten hold around 3.5%. Material for sequencing was peripheral blood. Receptor source: a woman aged 50 to 65 with COVID-19, enrolled during active disease.

This sequence joins TRBV11-2 and TRBJ1-1; D unresolved. The V gene lost 10 bases and the J gene lost 7 bases, with 22 bases spanning the gap. Germline assignment: CDR1 SGHAT and CDR2 FQNNGV. The CDR3 sequence is 14 residues long. This CDR3 reads CATAGLTGGNEAFF. CDR3 DNA: TGTGCCACCGCGGGTCTAACGGGCGGCAATGAAGCTTTCTTT.

The count of this clone is one. V and J are TRBV29-1 and TRBJ2-7; 8 bases line up with TRBD1. Germline CDR1 SQVTM, CDR2 ANQGSEA. The CDR3 has 12 amino acids. V shed 0 bases and J 6 bases; nucleotides not matched to a gene: 1. CDR3 DNA sequence: TGCAGCGTTGAAGAAGACAGGGGCGAGCAGTACTTC. Translating gives CSVEEDRGEQYF.

The chain couples TRBV7-9 to TRBJ1-5, with TRBD1 matching over 7 bases. J was trimmed by 4 bases and V by 5 bases; bases with no gene match: 2. The germline V gene has CDR1 SEHNR and CDR2 FQNEAQ (reference sequence). This CDR3 has 13 residues. Here the CDR3 DNA reads TGTGCCAGCAGCCTGGGACAGAATCAGCCCCAGCATTTT. It codes for CASSLGQNQPQHF.

The chain links TRBV5-1 to TRBJ1-2, with 7 bases aligning to TRBD1. CDR1 SGHRS and CDR2 YFSETQ come from the germline V gene. J was trimmed by 8 bases and V by 4 bases; bases with no gene match: 8. The CDR3 sequence is 13 residues long. CDR3 DNA: TGCGCCAGCAGCCCAACAGGGGTTCAAGGCTACACCTTC. It codes for CASSPTGVQGYTF.

DNA for the CDR3: TGTGCCAGCAGCTTAGACCCACTAGCGAAGAGCACAGATACGCAGTATTTT. Its protein product is CASSLDPLAKSTDTQYF. The chain employs TRBV11-2 and TRBJ2-3, with 7 nucleotides matching TRBD2. V lost 0 bases and J lost 0; bases outside the gene matches: 6. This CDR3 is built from 17 residues. Germline CDR1 reads SGHAT; CDR2 reads FQNNGV.

The chain recombines TRBV4-2 with TRBJ1-6; D may be TRBD1 (5 bases). The CDR3 consists of 17 residues. The ends were cut back, 1 base at V and 9 bases at J, with 19 bases in the middle. Germline CDR1 and CDR2: LGHNA and YNFKEQ. CDR3 loop: CASSQATFRGMGSPLHF. The DNA for the CDR3 is TGTGCCAGCAGCCAAGCGACGTTTCGGGGGATGGGTTCACCCCTCCACTTT.

The CDR3 region is CASSVDPVSPQHF. CDR3 bases: TGTGCCAGCAGCGTAGACCCAGTCTCGCCCCAGCATTTT. The V call is TRBV9, the J call TRBJ1-5; no clear D gene. CDR3 length: 13 residues. V lost 0 bases to trimming and J lost 9 bases, with 10 bases between them. From germline, CDR1 is SGDLS and CDR2 YYNGEE.

The chain has TRBV25-1 and TRBJ1-1, with a possible D match to TRBD1 (6 bases). The V gene's germline CDR1 is MGHDK and CDR2 SYGVNS. Trimming pared 5 bases from V and 1 base from J, leaving 11 bases between. The CDR3 loop spans 14 amino acids. CDR3 sequence: CASSSTGSNTEAFF. The CDR3 DNA is TGTGCCAGCAGTTCCACAGGGTCGAACACTGAAGCTTTCTTT.

This chain joins TRBV7-9 and TRBJ1-5; D gene unclear. Per the germline V gene, CDR1 is SEHNR and CDR2 is FQNEAQ (reference sequence). Trimming cost V 5 bases and J 5 bases, with 13 bases left between them. The CDR3 consists of 14 residues. This CDR3 reads CASSPTEYDQPQHF. CDR3 sequence (DNA): TGTGCCAGCAGCCCCACAGAGTACGATCAGCCCCAGCATTTT.

The chain joins TRBV7-9 to TRBJ1-5; 9 bases match TRBD1. The germline V gene encodes CDR1 SEHNR and CDR2 FQNEAQ (reference sequence). This CDR3 spans 18 amino acids. Trimming took 2 bases from V and 1 from J; bases not matched to a gene: 9. CDR3 sequence reads: CASSLSTGTGRSNQPQHF. The DNA for the CDR3 is TGTGCCAGCAGCTTATCGACCGGGACAGGGAGAAGCAATCAGCCCCAGCATTTT.

This chain connects TRBV5-1 to TRBJ1-2, with 7 bases lining up with TRBD1. The CDR3 totals 14 residues. J lost 7 bases, V lost 4 bases, and 10 bases had no gene match. The germline V gene encodes CDR1 SGHRS and CDR2 YFSETQ. The CDR3 DNA is TGCGCCAGCAGCGGGACGACAGGGTACGGTGGCTACACCTTC. Its protein is CASSGTTGYGGYTF.

The V and J genes are TRBV4-3 and TRBJ2-5, with D tentatively TRBD2 (5 bases). The CDR3 has 15 residues. Trimming took 0 bases from V and 4 from J, leaving 12 bases between them. Germline CDR1 and CDR2: LGHNA and YSLEER. The CDR3 is CASSQDRLAPETQYF. The CDR3 DNA reads TGCGCCAGCAGCCAAGATCGGCTAGCCCCAGAGACCCAGTACTTC.

The chain couples TRBV5-5 to TRBJ1-5, with D perhaps matching TRBD1 (5 bases). V lost 3 bases and J 1 base, leaving 14 bases between the germline ends. Germline assignment: CDR1 SGHKS and CDR2 YYEKEE (reference sequence). There are 16 residues in the CDR3. The CDR3 reads CASSWGPGSSNQPQHF. CDR3 nucleotide sequence: TGTGCCAGCAGCTGGGGCCCAGGGTCCAGCAATCAGCCCCAGCATTTT. Full variable domain (rest looked up from reference TRBV5-5 and TRBJ1-5): DAGVTQSPTHLIKTRGQQVTLRCSPISGHKSVSWYQQVLGQGPQFIFQYYEKEERGRGNFPDRFSARQFPNYSSELNVNALLLGDSALYLCASSWGPGSSNQPQHFGDGTRLSIL.

The chain couples TRBV25-1 to TRBJ1-1; no clear D gene. V dropped 3 bases and J dropped 4 bases, with 12 bases sitting between them. Germline lookup yields CDR1 MGHDK and CDR2 SYGVNS. This CDR3 spans 14 amino acids. The CDR3 DNA sequence: TGTGCCAGCAGTGATATGGCAATGTCCACTGAAGCTTTCTTT. This encodes CASSDMAMSTEAFF.

The rearrangement links TRBV30 to TRBJ2-3; possible D gene TRBD1, 5 bases. V was cut by 1 base and J by 6 bases, with 14 bases left in between. From germline, CDR1 is GTSNPN and CDR2 SVGIG (reference sequence). The CDR3 sequence is 14 residues long. The CDR3 reads CAWSAETATDTQYF. The CDR3, as DNA: TGTGCCTGGAGTGCCGAGACAGCGACGGATACGCAGTATTTT.

The chain combines TRBV5-4 with TRBJ1-1, with D possibly matching TRBD1 (6 bases). Trimming pared 5 bases from V and 0 bases from J, leaving 11 bases between. Germline loops: CDR1 SGHNT, CDR2 YYREEE (reference sequence). There are 14 residues in the CDR3. The CDR3 spells CASSQQGLNTEAFF. The CDR3 DNA follows: TGTGCCAGCAGTCAACAGGGACTGAACACTGAAGCTTTCTTT.

The rearrangement uses TRBV7-9 and TRBJ2-6; 10 bases fit TRBD1. The germline V gene encodes CDR1 SEHNR and CDR2 FQNEAQ (reference sequence). The CDR3 runs to 16 residues. V dropped 5 bases and J dropped 2; count of bases not matched to a gene: 3. DNA for the CDR3: TGTGCCAGCAGCCGGACAGGGGGGACTGGGGCCAACGTCCTGACTTTC. This gives the protein CASSRTGGTGANVLTF.

V is TRBV19 and J is TRBJ2-1, with 15 bases fitting TRBD2. The CDR3 is 18 amino acids. Per the germline V gene, CDR1 is LNHDA and CDR2 is SQIVND (reference sequence). The V segment lost 4 bases and the J segment 9 bases; nucleotides outside the gene matches: 13. DNA for the CDR3: TGTGCCAGTAGTACCCCACTGGTTGGACTAGCGGGAGGGGGTGAGCAGTTCTTC. Encoded protein: CASSTPLVGLAGGGEQFF.

This clone was seen a few times. The chain links TRBV4-1 to TRBJ2-7; D uncertain. Germline V lookup: CDR1 MGHRA, CDR2 YSYEKL. V was clipped by 4 bases and J by 6 bases, with 10 bases between them. This CDR3 is 12 amino acids long. The CDR3 protein is CASSPDKGEQYF. The CDR3 nucleotides read TGCGCCAGCAGCCCCGACAAAGGCGAGCAGTACTTC.

The chain uses TRBV29-1 and TRBJ2-6, with TRBD1 as a possible D gene (6 bases). The germline V gene encodes CDR1 SQVTM and CDR2 ANQGSEA. The length of the CDR3 is 18 residues. Deletions cut 0 bases from V and 2 bases from J, with 17 bases between. The CDR3 nucleotides read TGCAGCGTTGAAGAAGAAGGGGACATCTGGGCTGGGGCCAACGTCCTGACTTTC. It codes for CSVEEEGDIWAGANVLTF.

The chain joins TRBV7-9 to TRBJ2-1; TRBD2 is a possible D gene (7 bases). The germline V gene encodes CDR1 SEHNR and CDR2 FQNEAQ (reference sequence). The V end was cut by 2 bases, the J end by 8 bases, with 16 bases between. The CDR3 is 15 amino acids. The CDR3 coding sequence is TGTGCCAGCAGCTTACAGGGAGGCGGGGGCGATGAGCAGTTCTTC. Translation gives CASSLQGGGGDEQFF.

This clone was counted once. The chain employs TRBV4-3 and TRBJ1-2, with 11 bases fitting TRBD1. CDR1 LGHNA and CDR2 YSLEER come from the germline V gene. The V and J ends lost 3 bases and 8 bases, in that order; junction bases with no gene match: 5. The CDR3 runs 14 residues. The CDR3 reads CASSHPGQGAGYTF. The CDR3 region has the DNA TGCGCCAGCAGCCACCCCGGACAGGGGGCCGGCTACACCTTC.

The chain is built from TRBV29-1 and TRBJ2-7, with 11 bases identical to TRBD2. The V gene's germline CDR1 is SQVTM and CDR2 ANQGSEA. The CDR3 runs 15 residues. V gave up 3 bases and J gave up 3 bases; unmatched junction bases: 7. In DNA, the CDR3 is TGCAGCGTTGATTTTCGACTAGCGGGGTACTACGAGCAGTACTTC. Translated: CSVDFRLAGYYEQYF.

The chain employs TRBV6-5 and TRBJ2-3; weak D call: TRBD2 (6 bases). Germline V CDR1 and CDR2: MNHEY, SVGAGI. V lost 6 bases and J 2 bases, leaving 9 bases between the germline ends. There are 13 residues in the CDR3. The CDR3, as DNA: TGTGCCAGCAGGGACTATAACACAGATACGCAGTATTTT. This codes for CASRDYNTDTQYF.

This clone was counted between two and nine times. Written as DNA, the CDR3 is TGTGCCAGCAGCTTAGTTGCAGGGATGACTGAAGCTTTCTTT. Translating it yields CASSLVAGMTEAFF. V usage is TRBV7-6 and J usage is TRBJ1-1; a possible D gene is TRBD1 (5 bases). Germline V gene lookup returns CDR1 SGHVS and CDR2 FNYEAQ. This CDR3 region has 14 residues. Trimming removed 1 base from V and 5 bases from J, with 11 bases in between.

V and J are TRBV5-4 and TRBJ2-7; D remains unclear. CDR1 is SGHNT, CDR2 YYREEE, per germline (reference sequence). V lost 5 bases and J lost 0, with 9 bases in between. CDR3 length: 13 residues. Here the CDR3 DNA reads TGTGCCAGCAGTTCCCCCAGCTCCTACGAGCAGTACTTC. Translated: CASSSPSSYEQYF.

The V gene is TRBV19, the J gene TRBJ1-2; D is unclear. Deletions cut 6 bases from V and 4 bases from J, with 6 bases between. The germline V gene has CDR1 LNHDA and CDR2 SQIVND (reference sequence). This CDR3 contains 11 residues. CDR3 nucleotide sequence: TGTGCCAGTAGGGAGCCCTATGGCTACACCTTC. Protein product: CASREPYGYTF.